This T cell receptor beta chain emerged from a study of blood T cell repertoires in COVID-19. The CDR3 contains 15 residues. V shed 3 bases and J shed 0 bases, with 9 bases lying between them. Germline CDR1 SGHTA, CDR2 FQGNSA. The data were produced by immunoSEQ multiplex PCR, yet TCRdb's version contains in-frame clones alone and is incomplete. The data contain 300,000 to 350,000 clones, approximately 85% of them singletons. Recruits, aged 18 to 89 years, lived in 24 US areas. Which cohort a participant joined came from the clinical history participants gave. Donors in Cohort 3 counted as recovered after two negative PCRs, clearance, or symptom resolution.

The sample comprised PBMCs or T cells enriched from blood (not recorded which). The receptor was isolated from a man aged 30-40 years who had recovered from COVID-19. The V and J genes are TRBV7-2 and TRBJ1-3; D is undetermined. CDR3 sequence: CASSFGRNSGNTIYF. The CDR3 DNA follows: TGTGCCAGCAGCTTTGGCAGGAACTCTGGAAACACCATATATTTT.